This T cell receptor beta chain was captured in a study of T cell responses to AZD1222 COVID-19 vaccine listed by TCRdb under 2021. For the study in its entirety: AZD1222 recipients with second doses at about 4 weeks or about 12 weeks were pooled, because spike-specific TCR depth and breadth did not differ between schedules. A total of 230 to 250 trial participants underwent TCR sequencing, of whom about 200 had received two doses of AZD1222 and 26 had received two doses of the MenACWY control vaccine. Trial participants were enrolled by age into subgroups of 18-55, 56-69 and 70-plus years, and around 140, 26 and 57 TCR-sequenced participants, respectively, were included in these subgroups.

The CDR3 regions of human TCRbeta chains were subjected to immunosequencing. Processing in the source paper ran as follows. TCRs in the repertoires were matched against a reference library of SARS-CoV-2-specific TCRs that had been generated with the MIRA antigen-specificity platform. Breadth meant the fraction of unique TCRs that were SARS-CoV-2-associated, whereas depth meant the fraction of total T cells that were SARS-CoV-2-associated. Using the MIRA data, each spike-specific TCR was mapped to the spike region that the TCR reacts to and placed in a CD4 or CD8 class. Log10-transformed breadth and depth values were compared by one-way ANOVA with Sidak's multiple comparisons tests. What TCRdb holds here is the immuneACCESS table cut down to in-frame rearrangements. Part of the clones is not present; checked against another copy, under half of the missing clones reflect an unresolved V gene, and the others are unexplained. Clone size and V and J calls were adopted from that table, with D and trimming inferred from the DNA. The sample records 170,000 or so clones, approximately 90% of which are singletons. About 3% of the sample is held by the ten biggest clonotypes.

For CDR1 and CDR2, the germline V gene lists KGHSH and LQKENI. The CDR3 runs 14 residues from the cysteine to the phenylalanine. Of the read, only the CDR3 DNA is kept; its 42 bases are in frame from base 1. V is cut by 5 bases and J by 5 bases, and the space between the germline ends is 10 bases. Study-level results and caveats: In the small 56-69-year group, the increase in depth fell short of significance, most likely because of low power. Because no day 14 peak-response samples were available, repertoires were characterized only after the peak T cell response. Participants were mostly white British, with more females than males. The authors suggested clonal diversity may have been underestimated. CD4 TCRs associated with the vaccine covered the entire spike protein, and the dominant responses were in regions 160-218 and 743-854. Epitopes outside the regions mutated in the B.1.351 and B.1.1.7 variants were reportedly recognized by nearly half of the unique spike-specific TCRs. Conclusions about previously exposed vaccinees were limited because only six AZD1222 recipients were SARS-CoV-2 seropositive at baseline. After two AZD1222 doses, both the breadth and the depth of spike-specific TCRs were significantly higher than at day 0 and than in MenACWY recipients.

Explained via the paper, the time point label denotes: baseline before first vaccination. The vaccinee samples were drawn from two UK trials, COV001 and COV002, one of which was a single-blind randomized controlled phase 2/3 trial testing AZD1222 (ChAdOx1 nCoV-19) in healthy adults. For TCRbeta chain sequencing, PBMC samples from trial participants were taken at day 0 and at day 28 after the second dose. To note about this clone: There is no known antigen for this receptor. No much larger clone exists at a distance of one base, and base qualities are not known.

The receptor was isolated from an adult in good health. The sequencing here drew on peripheral blood, taken on day 0 of AZD1222 vaccination. In this chain, TRBV18 is recombined with TRBJ1-6; the best D guess is TRBD1, with 5 bases matching. The CDR3 region reads CASSGTKNNSPLHF. At the DNA level, the sequence is TGTGCCAGCTCAGGGACGAAGAATAATTCACCCCTCCACTTT.